The source of this TCR beta chain is a study of naive and memory T cell subsets. CD4 T cells were positively selected, then CD8 T cells from the CD4-negative fraction. Cells stained for CD3, CD4, CD8, CD45RA and CD27 were sorted into four subsets. The beta constant-region primer was an equimolar mix of two oligonucleotides covering TRBC1 and TRBC2. Ligated cDNA was amplified by four rounds of PCR with nested alpha and beta constant-region primers and SP2. TCRdb re-derived calls from the UMI-ligation and nested PCR reads in MiXCR, one entry per CDR3 protein. Here the sample spans approximately 82,000 distinct CDR3 sequences, 5.5% to 8.5% being singletons. Note on this clonotype: As yet, its antigen is unknown.

The germline V gene has CDR1 SEHNR and CDR2 FQNEAQ (reference sequence). V lost 3 bases, J lost 5 bases, and 16 bases lay in between. The CDR3 spans 15 residues. Regarding the study as a whole: In naive cells, over 85% of TCR sequences were seen only once.

Sequenced material: central memory CD4+ T cells from blood. The chain combines TRBV7-9 with TRBJ2-5; D is tentatively TRBD1 or TRBD2 (6 bases each). The origin of this receptor is a human donor in good health. In nucleotides, the CDR3 is TGTGCCAGCAGCTTCATCAGGGGAGGAGGCGAGACCCAGTACTTC. As protein: CASSFIRGGGETQYF.